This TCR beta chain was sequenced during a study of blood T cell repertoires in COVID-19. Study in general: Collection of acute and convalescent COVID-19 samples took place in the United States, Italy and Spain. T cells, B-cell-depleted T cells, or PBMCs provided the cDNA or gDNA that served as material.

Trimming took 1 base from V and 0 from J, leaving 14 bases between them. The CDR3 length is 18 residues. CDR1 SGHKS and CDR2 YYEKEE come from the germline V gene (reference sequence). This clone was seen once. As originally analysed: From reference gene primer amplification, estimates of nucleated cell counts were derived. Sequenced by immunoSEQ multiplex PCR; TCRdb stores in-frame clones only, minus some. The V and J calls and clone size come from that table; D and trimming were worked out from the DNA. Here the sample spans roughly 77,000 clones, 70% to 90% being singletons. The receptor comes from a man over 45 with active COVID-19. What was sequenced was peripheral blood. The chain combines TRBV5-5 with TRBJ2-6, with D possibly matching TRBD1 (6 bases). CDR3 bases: TGTGCCAGCAGCTTGCGAACAGGGCAATACTCTGGGGCCAACGTCCTGACTTTC. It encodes CASSLRTGQYSGANVLTF.